One sample yielded the 6 T cell receptor beta chains listed below, sequenced in a study of T cell repertoires in cytomegalovirus infection. Each CDR3 protein gets one entry after TCRdb re-called the reads with MiXCR. The profile shows around 130,000 distinct CDR3 sequences, 8% to 9% of them singletons. Sequencing was carried out using PBMCs. The source is a human donor in good health (CMV status not recorded). Some clones in this sample may be carry-over from other donors' samples.

This clonotype was seen a handful of times. V gene TRBV20-1 combines with J gene TRBJ1-1; possible D gene TRBD1, 5 bases. The CDR3 length is 15 residues. The germline V and J ends were trimmed by 3 bases and 4 bases, with 18 bases remaining between them. The germline V gene encodes CDR1 DFQATT and CDR2 SNEGSKA (reference sequence). The CDR3, as DNA: TGCAGTGCTAGGACGTGGGGGGGTGGTGGCACTGAAGCTTTCTTT. Protein sequence: CSARTWGGGGTEAFF.

The V and J genes are TRBV20-1 and TRBJ1-4; 9 bases are shared with TRBD1. The CDR3 is 15 residues long. Losses at the gene ends were 6 bases for V and 0 bases for J; bases not matched to a gene: 5. CDR1 is DFQATT, CDR2 SNEGSKA, per germline (reference sequence). As DNA, the CDR3 is TGCAGTGCCGGGACAGGGTTGGCAACTAATGAAAAACTGTTTTTT. This gives the protein CSAGTGLATNEKLFF.

There are a few counts of this clonotype. This CDR3 is CAWSVPLLGGETQYF. Here the CDR3 DNA reads TGTGCCTGGAGTGTGCCCCTACTAGGGGGAGAGACCCAGTACTTC. This rearrangement joins TRBV30 to TRBJ2-5, with a tentative D call TRBD1 (6 bases). The CDR3 runs 15 residues. V shed 0 bases and J shed 4 bases, with 15 bases lying between them. CDR1 GTSNPN and CDR2 SVGIG come from the germline V gene (reference sequence). The full variable domain, rest sourced from reference TRBV30 and TRBJ2-5, is SQTIHQWPATLVQPVGSPLSLECTVEGTSNPNLYWYRQAAGRGLQLLFYSVGIGQISSEVPQNLSASRPQDRQFILSSKKLLLSDSGFYLCAWSVPLLGGETQYFGPGTRLLVL.

This clonotype has a count of ten or more. This chain connects TRBV11-2 to TRBJ2-7; TRBD1 matches 7 bases. CDR3 length: 14 amino acids. Per germline, CDR1 SGHAT and CDR2 FQNNGV. Germline trimming cut 4 bases from V and 3 bases from J; bases unmatched to any gene: 6. The CDR3 loop is CASSSRGKSYEQYF. CDR3 sequence (DNA): TGTGCCAGCAGCTCCAGGGGGAAGAGCTACGAGCAGTACTTC.

This clonotype was observed a handful of times. The chain has TRBV29-1 and TRBJ2-7, with TRBD2 as a possible D gene (6 bases). Germline V lookup: CDR1 SQVTM, CDR2 ANQGSEA. CDR3 length equals 12 residues. The CDR3 DNA reads TGCAGTGGAGGGTTTTCCACCTACGAGCAGTACTTC. Translating gives CSGGFSTYEQYF.

In this sample, this clonotype turned up a few times. The CDR3 loop reads CASSRDGKSPQHF. The CDR3 nucleotides are TGTGCCAGCAGCCGGGACGGCAAATCGCCCCAGCATTTT. V is TRBV6-4 and J is TRBJ1-5; D is possibly TRBD1 (5 bases). This CDR3 comprises 13 residues. V was pared by 6 bases and J by 9 bases, with 15 bases between. CDR1 and CDR2 (germline): MRHNA, SNTAGT.